This T cell receptor (beta chain) was found in a study of blood T cell repertoires in COVID-19. The CDR3 has 14 amino acids. With 1 base removed from V and 1 base from J, the gap between germline ends came to 7 bases. CDR1 LNHDA and CDR2 SQIVND come from the germline V gene (reference sequence). Authors' analysis steps: Nucleated cell number was recorded as an estimate derived from reference gene primer amplification. Here immunoSEQ multiplex PCR was the method, and the copy in TCRdb shows in-frame clones only, minus some. Clonal size and the V and J genes are those of that table, whereas D and trimming came from the DNA. Among 65,000 to 100,000 clones listed, 80% to 90% were seen once.

Sequences were obtained from peripheral blood. The receptor comes from a woman older than 75 with acute or convalescent COVID-19. This sequence joins TRBV19 and TRBJ1-1; D not certain. The CDR3 region has the DNA TGTGCCAGTAGTATAGGATGGGCGAACACTGAAGCTTTCTTT. Amino acids: CASSIGWANTEAFF.